This T cell receptor (beta chain) is drawn from a study of shared clonotypes between healthy human individuals. Produced via immunoSEQ multiplex PCR; TCRdb's table is partial and in-frame only. The sample shows approximately 1,000,000 clones, about 80% of them seen only once. Germline CDR1 and CDR2: SEHNR and FQNEAQ (reference sequence). This CDR3 spans 15 amino acids. V gave up 1 base and J gave up 0 bases, with 7 bases separating them. The origin of this receptor is a man aged 18 to 30 in good health. Some clones in this sample may be carry-over from other donors' samples. The rearrangement links TRBV7-9 to TRBJ1-5; D not resolved. The sample was memory CD4+ T cells from PBMCs. Described subset: CD45RA-negative fraction. The DNA of the CDR3 is TGTGCCAGCAGCTTAGGGCAGAATAGCAATCAGCCCCAGCATTTT. This codes for CASSLGQNSNQPQHF.